The 31 T cell receptor beta chains below all came from one sample that was sequenced in a study of cytomegalovirus exposure and HLA in healthy donors. The table came from immunoSEQ multiplex PCR; TCRdb's copy has only in-frame clones and leaves some out. The sample carries 140,000 or so clones, more than 85% recorded once. Material for sequencing was PBMCs. These receptors were collected from a man between 18 and 35 years old in good health and CMV-seronegative.

The V call is TRBV10-2, the J call TRBJ2-2; 7 bases match TRBD2. There are 12 residues in the CDR3. Trimming at V came to 4 bases and at J to 7 bases, leaving 0 bases not matched to a gene. Per the germline V gene, CDR1 is WSHSY and CDR2 is SAAADI. This CDR3 is CASSGGGGELFF. The DNA for the CDR3 is TGCGCCAGCAGTGGGGGGGGCGGGGAGCTGTTTTTT.

A remark on this clone: Different DNA sequences within this sample yield the same CDR3. The chain employs TRBV18 and TRBJ2-5; no definite D call. From germline, CDR1 is KGHSH and CDR2 LQKENI. Between the trimmed V and J ends, which lost 6 bases and 2 bases, there was a span of 10 bases. This CDR3 is built from 13 residues. The CDR3 DNA is TGTGCCAGCTCCCCTCCTAATCAAGAGACCCAGTACTTC. Encoded protein: CASSPPNQETQYF.

This clone was recorded only once. V and J are TRBV19 and TRBJ1-3; 7 nucleotides align to TRBD1. Germline trimming cut 6 bases from V and 0 bases from J; bases unmatched to any gene: 2. Germline-derived CDR1 and CDR2 are LNHDA and SQIVND (reference sequence). The CDR3 is 14 amino acids. CDR3 residues: CASRGGSSGNTIYF. The CDR3 coding sequence is TGTGCCAGTAGAGGGGGCTCCTCTGGAAACACCATATATTTT.

CDR3 sequence: CASSLNSLDTQYF. In DNA, the CDR3 is TGTGCCAGCAGCCTAAACAGTCTAGATACGCAGTATTTT. This chain uses TRBV2 with TRBJ2-3; D ambiguous. Trimming removed 6 bases from V and 5 bases from J, with 12 bases in between. This CDR3 is 13 amino acids long. CDR1 is SNHLY and CDR2 is FYNNEI in the germline V gene.

The chain joins TRBV6-5 to TRBJ2-1; perhaps TRBD2 as D (6 bases). The CDR3 contains 15 residues. Per germline, CDR1 MNHEY and CDR2 SVGAGI. With 6 bases removed from V and 5 bases from J, the gap between germline ends came to 17 bases. The CDR3 loop is CASRVIGGRDNEQFF. The CDR3 DNA follows: TGTGCCAGCAGGGTGATTGGAGGGAGAGACAATGAGCAGTTCTTC.

The chain is built from TRBV6-4 and TRBJ2-1, with TRBD2 identical over 11 bases. Germline CDR1 is MRHNA and CDR2 is SNTAGT. V gave up 2 bases and J gave up 3 bases; unmatched junction bases: 3. The CDR3 has 16 amino acids. The CDR3 spells CASSDRLAGGYNEQFF. CDR3 sequence (DNA): TGTGCCAGCAGTGACCGTCTAGCGGGGGGCTACAATGAGCAGTTCTTC.

A single count supports this clone. The rearrangement uses TRBV30 and TRBJ2-3; 15 bases match TRBD2. The germline CDR1 and CDR2 sequences are GTSNPN and SVGIG (reference sequence). The CDR3 contains 15 residues. V trimming: 2 bases; J trimming: 8 bases; junction bases outside the gene matches: 5. The CDR3 DNA reads as TGTGCCTGGAGTCGGACTAGCGGGGGGGCTGGTACGCAGTATTTT. Protein sequence: CAWSRTSGGAGTQYF.

Note on this clone: A far larger clone is one base from this, pointing to a likely read error. This chain links TRBV4-1 with TRBJ2-7; 10 bases line up with TRBD1. Germline V CDR1 and CDR2: MGHRA, YSYEKL. The CDR3 has 16 amino acids. J gave up 2 bases and V 0 bases, and 4 bases lay outside the gene matches. The CDR3 DNA sequence: TGCGCCAGCAGCCAAGATGGGACAGGGGCGACCTACGAGCAGTACTTC. Its protein is CASSQDGTGATYEQYF.

V and J are TRBV10-3 and TRBJ2-1; a possible D gene is TRBD1 (6 bases). Germline assignment: CDR1 ENHRY and CDR2 SYGVKD. Trimming removed 4 bases at V and 8 bases at J, with 9 bases between. CDR3 length: 12 amino acids. The CDR3 region is CAISAPGDEQFF. CDR3 sequence (DNA): TGTGCCATCAGTGCCCCAGGGGATGAGCAGTTCTTC.

This clone came up once. This chain links TRBV12-5 with TRBJ2-3; D may be TRBD1 (6 bases). The germline gives CDR1 LGHNT, CDR2 FRNRAP. This CDR3 is built from 17 residues. Trimming pared 1 base from V and 3 bases from J, leaving 17 bases between. CDR3 coding DNA: TGTGCTAGTGGTTTGGGGAACAGGGCAGGGGAGACAGATACGCAGTATTTT. It yields the protein CASGLGNRAGETDTQYF. The full variable domain, rest sourced from reference TRBV12-5 and TRBJ2-3, is DARVTQTPRHKVTEMGQEVTMRCQPILGHNTVFWYRQTMMQGLELLAYFRNRAPLDDSGMPKDRFSAEMPDATLATLKIQPSEPRDSAVYFCASGLGNRAGETDTQYFGPGTRLTVL.

This chain connects TRBV6-1 to TRBJ1-4; D remains unclear. The length of the CDR3 is 15 residues. V lost 3 bases, J lost 8 bases, and 16 bases lay in between. Germline V gene lookup returns CDR1 MNHNS and CDR2 SASEGT. The CDR3 protein is CASSESLSFEEKLFF. In nucleotides, the CDR3 is TGTGCCAGCAGTGAGTCCCTATCCTTCGAGGAAAAACTGTTTTTT.

V is TRBV7-8 and J is TRBJ1-2; no firm D call. CDR1 and CDR2 (germline): SGHVS, FQNEAQ. V shed 5 bases and J shed 4 bases, with 14 bases lying between them. CDR3 length: 14 amino acids. The CDR3 nucleotides are TGTGCCAGCAGCAAACGGGATTCAGCCTATGGCTACACCTTC. This encodes CASSKRDSAYGYTF.

The chain recombines TRBV7-9 with TRBJ1-1, with D maybe TRBD1 (5 bases). This CDR3 contains 14 residues. The germline CDR1 and CDR2 sequences are SEHNR and FQNEAQ (reference sequence). V dropped 5 bases and J dropped 1 base, with 11 bases sitting between them. The CDR3 region is CASSGPTGNTEAFF. CDR3 sequence (DNA): TGTGCCAGCAGCGGCCCCACAGGGAACACTGAAGCTTTCTTT. Full variable domain (rest looked up from reference TRBV7-9 and TRBJ1-1): DTGVSQNPRHKITKRGQNVTFRCDPISEHNRLYWYRQTLGQGPEFLTYFQNEAQLEKSRLLSDRFSAERPKGSFSTLEIQRTEQGDSAMYLCASSGPTGNTEAFFGQGTRLTVV.

The rearrangement joins TRBV5-4 to TRBJ2-3; 10 bases line up with TRBD2. CDR1 SGHNT and CDR2 YYREEE come from the germline V gene (reference sequence). V lost 4 bases to trimming and J lost 6 bases; unmatched junction nucleotides: 11. This CDR3 is 16 amino acids long. CDR3 nucleotide sequence: TGTGCCAGCAGCCCCAAGGGAGCGGGGGGGGTGGATACGCAGTATTTT. Protein: CASSPKGAGGVDTQYF.

Note on this clone: A single base separates this from a much larger clone, so it may be a read error. The chain uses TRBV5-6 and TRBJ1-5; D possibly corresponds to TRBD1 (6 bases). This CDR3 has 13 residues. Trimming pared 2 bases from V and 4 bases from J, leaving 7 bases between. Germline CDR1 and CDR2: SGHDT and YYEEEE. The CDR3 sequence: CASSLTGNQPQHF. The DNA for the CDR3 is TGTGCCAGCAGCTTAACAGGGAATCAGCCCCAGCATTTT.

The chain recombines TRBV5-1 with TRBJ2-5, with unresolved D. The germline V gene has CDR1 SGHRS and CDR2 YFSETQ. Trimming left V 3 bases short and J 5 bases short, with 8 bases between. The CDR3 length is 12 residues. CDR3 loop: CASSSTRETQYF. In nucleotides, the CDR3 is TGCGCCAGCAGCTCTACGCGGGAGACCCAGTACTTC.

The rearrangement uses TRBV4-2 and TRBJ2-7; the match to TRBD2 covers 8 bases. CDR1 and CDR2 from the germline V gene are LGHNA and YNFKEQ. Losses at the gene ends were 0 bases for V and 4 bases for J; bases not matched to a gene: 11. This CDR3 has 17 residues. The DNA of the CDR3 is TGTGCCAGCAGCCAAGATCCCCTAACTAGCGGCCGGTACGAGCAGTACTTC. As protein: CASSQDPLTSGRYEQYF.

The chain couples TRBV6-5 to TRBJ1-1; D might be TRBD1 (6 bases). There are 13 residues in the CDR3. In germline, CDR1 is MNHEY, CDR2 SVGAGI. V lost 6 bases, J lost 1 base, and 9 bases lay in between. CDR3 DNA sequence: TGTGCCAGCAGGCAGGGACAGAACACTGAAGCTTTCTTT. It translates to CASRQGQNTEAFF.

This clone was found once. The chain recombines TRBV7-2 with TRBJ2-5; possible D gene TRBD1, 6 bases. Germline CDR1 SGHTA, CDR2 FQGNSA. V was clipped by 5 bases and J by 5 bases, with 12 bases between them. The CDR3 runs to 13 residues. CDR3 nucleotides: TGTGCCAGCAGCCGTGGGACATTGGAGACCCAGTACTTC. It encodes CASSRGTLETQYF. The whole variable domain, remainder taken from reference TRBV7-2 and TRBJ2-5, is GAGVSQSPSNKVTEKGKDVELRCDPISGHTALYWYRQSLGQGLEFLIYFQGNSAPDKSGLPSDRFSAERTGGSVSTLTIQRTQQEDSAVYLCASSRGTLETQYFGPGTRLLVL.

The J gene is TRBJ2-5, the V gene TRBV5-6; 14 nucleotides align to TRBD2. Judging by the DNA end, TRBJ2-7 fits better; the J call may be wrong. The CDR3 extends over 14 amino acids. Germline V gene data show CDR1 as SGHDT and CDR2 as YYEEEE. CDR3 sequence (DNA): TGTGCCAGCAGCTCGGGACTAGCGGGGGTCGAGCAGTACTTC. Protein product: CASSSGLAGVEQYF.

The chain joins TRBV7-9 to TRBJ2-1, with D perhaps matching TRBD2 (5 bases). In germline, CDR1 is SEHNR, CDR2 FQNEAQ (reference sequence). CDR3 length: 13 amino acids. V shed 0 bases and J shed 10 bases, with 10 bases lying between them. The CDR3 region has the DNA TGTGCCAGCAGCTTAGCGAGGAGGCAGGAGCAGTTCTTC. Translating gives CASSLARRQEQFF.

The J gene is TRBJ1-5, the V gene TRBV28; D might be TRBD1 (6 bases). The V gene lost 5 bases and the J gene lost 3 bases, with 8 bases spanning the gap. Germline V gene lookup returns CDR1 MDHEN and CDR2 SYDVKM. CDR3 length: 13 amino acids. CDR3 bases: TGTGCCAGCAGTGACAGGTCCAATCAGCCCCAGCATTTT. This encodes CASSDRSNQPQHF.

The chain is built from TRBV5-6 and TRBJ1-2; D uncertain. CDR1 is SGHDT, CDR2 YYEEEE, per germline. The CDR3 spans 14 residues. V was cut by 5 bases and J by 3 bases, with 14 bases left in between. The CDR3 DNA sequence: TGTGCCAGCAGGAACCAAGGGAGGGACTATGGCTACACCTTC. Protein product: CASRNQGRDYGYTF.

The CDR3 DNA follows: TGTGCCAGCAGTTTAGGCCTCTCTGGGGCCAACGTCCTGACTTTC. Amino acids: CASSLGLSGANVLTF. The chain combines TRBV27 with TRBJ2-6; unclear D gene. The CDR3 covers 15 residues. V lost 2 bases and J 0 bases, leaving 5 bases between the germline ends. CDR1 and CDR2 (germline): MNHEY, SMNVEV (reference sequence).

This clone was seen a single time. The rearrangement links TRBV6-5 to TRBJ2-5, with unresolved D. The germline CDR1 and CDR2 sequences are MNHEY and SVGAGI. This CDR3 contains 11 residues. V was cut by 5 bases and J by 3 bases, with 4 bases left in between. The chain's CDR3 is CASSPEETQYF. In DNA, the CDR3 is TGTGCCAGCAGTCCTGAAGAGACCCAGTACTTC.

V is TRBV7-7 and J is TRBJ2-2; 13 positions match TRBD2. The CDR3 runs to 16 residues. CDR1 is SSHAT and CDR2 is FNYEAQ in the germline V gene (reference sequence). Trimming removed 6 bases from V and 6 bases from J; junction bases left unmatched: 7. The CDR3 spells CASRPGLAGVPGELFF. The CDR3 coding sequence is TGTGCCAGCAGACCCGGACTAGCGGGAGTCCCCGGGGAGCTGTTTTTT.

The V and J genes are TRBV11-3 and TRBJ2-1, with 11 nucleotides matching TRBD2. Germline CDR1 and CDR2: SGHNT and YENEEA. The length of the CDR3 is 16 residues. The ends lost 4 bases at V and 4 bases at J; junction bases unmatched: 6. CDR3 sequence reads: CASSYAGTSGYNEQFF. The CDR3 DNA reads as TGTGCCAGCAGCTACGCCGGGACTAGCGGATACAATGAGCAGTTCTTC.

V usage is TRBV11-3 and J usage is TRBJ2-3, with D possibly matching TRBD2 (8 bases). CDR3 length: 16 amino acids. The V and J ends lost 5 bases and 4 bases respectively, with 19 bases between them. The germline V gene has CDR1 SGHNT and CDR2 YENEEA. This CDR3 is CASSRGTAGDSDTQYF. The CDR3, as DNA: TGTGCCAGCAGCCGAGGGACAGCGGGGGATTCAGATACGCAGTATTTT.

The rearrangement joins TRBV10-3 to TRBJ2-7, with D unresolved. Germline CDR1 is ENHRY and CDR2 is SYGVKD. The CDR3 runs to 14 residues. Trimming took 3 bases from V and 0 from J, leaving 9 bases between them. The CDR3: CAISDVRSSYEQYF. The CDR3 bases are TGTGCCATCAGTGACGTCAGAAGCTCCTACGAGCAGTACTTC.

The V gene is TRBV19, the J gene TRBJ2-7; 10 bases fit TRBD1. The germline gives CDR1 LNHDA, CDR2 SQIVND (reference sequence). The CDR3 sequence is 15 residues long. Trimming took 0 bases from V and 2 from J; bases not matched to a gene: 1. CDR3 nucleotide sequence: TGTGCCAGTAGTATAGATGGACAGGGGGCCTACGAGCAGTACTTC. This translates into CASSIDGQGAYEQYF.

The V gene is TRBV10-1, the J gene TRBJ2-1, with 9 bases identical to TRBD2. This CDR3 has 16 amino acids. CDR1 and CDR2 (germline): WNHNN, SYGVQD (reference sequence). The J segment lost 7 bases and the V segment lost 3 bases, leaving 10 bases of the junction unmatched. The CDR3 reads CASSDWGSGSGNEQFF. CDR3 DNA sequence: TGCGCCAGCAGTGACTGGGGTAGCGGGAGTGGGAATGAGCAGTTCTTC.